This paragraph reports one TCR beta chain. Sequenced by immunoSEQ multiplex PCR; TCRdb stores in-frame clones only, minus some. The sample holds 50,000 to 60,000 clones, around nine tenths seen once. This sample was taken from a study of T cell changes during pregnancy in multiple sclerosis. The CDR3 has 16 amino acids. V shed 0 bases and J 5 bases; nucleotides not matched to a gene: 9. CDR1 SGDLS and CDR2 YYNGEE come from the germline V gene. The sample was CD4+ T cells from peripheral blood mononuclear cells, taken in the third trimester of pregnancy. The chain uses TRBV9 and TRBJ2-5; 8 positions match TRBD1. The receptor comes from a female donor with multiple sclerosis, enrolled in a pregnancy study. The CDR3, as DNA: TGTGCCAGCAGCGTAGACGTCAGGGGGCGTGGGGAGACCCAGTACTTC. This gives the protein CASSVDVRGRGETQYF.